The clone carrying this TCR beta chain was found a few times. Compared with germline, one end of the junction differs, possibly owing to a read error. This specimen comes from a study of blood T cells in healthy people across ages. The sample providers were healthy Caucasian people from Russia, aged roughly 6 to 95. This CDR3 has 16 amino acids. Germline-derived CDR1 and CDR2 are SGHTA and FQGNSA. PCR was performed a second time for roughly 7 to 12 cycles using a sample-barcoded 5' primer and a J-beta primer mix. Tags on each cDNA molecule came from a template-switch adaptor with 12 random nucleotides. One entry per CDR3 protein results from TCRdb running MiXCR on the 5' RACE reads. This table holds approximately 1.5 million distinct CDR3 sequences, about 35% found once.

This sequence joins TRBV7-2 and TRBJ2-3; TRBD2 agrees at 9 bases. This clonotype was sampled from a woman aged 25 to 39 in good health. Sequenced input: blood. CDR3 coding DNA: TGCGCCAGCAGCTCTTTGAGCGGGGGGAGCACAGATACGCAGTATTTT. Protein sequence: CASSSLSGGSTDTQYF.